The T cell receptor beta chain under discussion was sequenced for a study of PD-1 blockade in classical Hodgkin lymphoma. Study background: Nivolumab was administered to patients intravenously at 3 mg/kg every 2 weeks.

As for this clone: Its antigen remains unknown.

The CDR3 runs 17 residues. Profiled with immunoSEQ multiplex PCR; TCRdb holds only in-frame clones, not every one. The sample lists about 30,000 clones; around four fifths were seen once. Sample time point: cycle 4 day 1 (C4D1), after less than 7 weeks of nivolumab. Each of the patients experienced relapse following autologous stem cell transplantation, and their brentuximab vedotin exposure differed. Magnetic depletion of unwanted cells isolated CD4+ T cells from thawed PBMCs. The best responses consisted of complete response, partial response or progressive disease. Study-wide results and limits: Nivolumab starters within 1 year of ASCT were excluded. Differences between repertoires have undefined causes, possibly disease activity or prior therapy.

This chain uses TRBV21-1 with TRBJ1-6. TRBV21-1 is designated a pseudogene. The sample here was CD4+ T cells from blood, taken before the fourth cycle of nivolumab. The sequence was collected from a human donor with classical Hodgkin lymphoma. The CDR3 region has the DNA TGTGCCAGCAGCCGCCTGAAGCATGCTGACTATAATTCACCCCTCCACTTT. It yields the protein CASSRLKHADYNSPLHF.